Presented here are 5 T cell receptor beta chains from one specimen sequenced in a study of T cell responses to AZD1222 COVID-19 vaccine (dated by TCRdb to about 2021). Library preparation employed the immunoSEQ multiplex PCR assay. TCRdb re-hosts the immuneACCESS table, in-frame sequences only. Its copies lack some clones; in the studies checked, an unresolved V gene accounts for under half of them, and the cause for the rest is not known. Across this sample there are 80,000 to 90,000 clones, with 90% seen only once. Approximately 5% of the sample comes from the top ten. The time point label, read with the paper, signifies: about 28 days (+/-7) after the second vaccine dose. The specimen comprised peripheral blood, sampled 28 days after the second AZD1222 dose. The receptors stem from an adult who received the AZD1222 COVID-19 vaccine.

The chain recombines TRBV7-6 with TRBJ2-5, with D unclear. Germline CDR1 and CDR2: SGHVS and FNYEAQ. The CDR3 loop spans 11 amino acids. V was pared by 6 bases and J by 4 bases, with 6 bases between. The CDR3 DNA sequence: TGTGCCAGCAGTCCTACAGAGACCCAGTACTTC. Translating gives CASSPTETQYF.

The CDR3 nucleotides read TGTGCCAGCAGCATCCCATTGGGACAGGGGGCGAGCACCGGGGAGCTGTTTTTT. This translates into CASSIPLGQGASTGELFF. This rearrangement joins TRBV7-9 to TRBJ2-2; TRBD1 agrees at 12 bases. CDR1 is SEHNR, CDR2 FQNEAQ, per germline (reference sequence). Trimming cost V 5 bases and J 4 bases; bases outside gene matches: 11. The CDR3 runs to 18 residues.

The rearrangement joins TRBV3-1 (or the pseudogene TRBV3-2) to TRBJ1-1; D is unresolved. CDR1 LGHDT and CDR2 YNNKEL come from the germline V gene (reference sequence). CDR3 size: 17 residues. Trimming left V 4 bases short and J 1 base short, with 19 bases between. The CDR3 bases are TGTGCCAGCAGCCCATCTACTAGAGATAACAGGAACACTGAAGCTTTCTTT. This codes for CASSPSTRDNRNTEAFF.

The chain has TRBV6-5 and TRBJ1-2; D ambiguous. Germline loops: CDR1 MNHEY, CDR2 SVGAGI. The CDR3 has 13 residues. Trimming removed 2 bases from V and 2 bases from J, with 6 bases in between. CDR3 residues: CASSYRSNYGYTF. The CDR3 coding sequence is TGTGCCAGCAGTTACCGGAGCAACTATGGCTACACCTTC.

The genes are TRBV4-1 and TRBJ2-7, with D possibly being TRBD1 (5 bases). This CDR3 is 15 amino acids long. The germline V and J ends were trimmed by 3 bases and 3 bases, with 15 bases remaining between them. Germline assignment: CDR1 MGHRA and CDR2 YSYEKL. In DNA form, the CDR3 reads TGCGCCAGCAGCCACCCGGCAAGGGGATTCTACGAGCAGTACTTC. It yields the protein CASSHPARGFYEQYF.